Following are 8 T cell receptor beta chains from one sample sequenced in a study of CD8 T cell repertoires and HIV-1 epitope variants. Measured with immunoSEQ multiplex PCR; TCRdb has only the in-frame clones, and not every one. This repertoire shows 5,900 or so clones, 65% found once; its top ten account for around two fifths. Antigen specificity for these receptors is unknown. Specimen: cultured CD8+ T cells derived from PBMCs. Receptor source: a male donor with HIV.

In its sample, this clone was seen a few times. The chain recombines TRBV5-1 with TRBJ1-1; 7 bases match TRBD1. CDR1 SGHRS and CDR2 YFSETQ come from the germline V gene. This CDR3 is built from 14 residues. Trimming removed 5 bases from V and 4 bases from J; junction bases left unmatched: 8. This chain's CDR3 is CASSWGGGGTEAFF. DNA for the CDR3: TGCGCCAGCAGTTGGGGAGGGGGCGGCACTGAAGCTTTCTTT.

The chain is built from TRBV4-1 and TRBJ2-5; D is possibly TRBD2 (6 bases). Trimming shortened V by 4 bases and J by 5 bases, and 14 bases separated the two germline ends. The CDR3 covers 14 residues. CDR1 and CDR2 (germline): MGHRA, YSYEKL. The CDR3 nucleotides are TGCGCCAGCAGCCGAGACGGAGGGCCGGAGACCCAGTACTTC. Translated: CASSRDGGPETQYF.

The rearrangement links TRBV5-1 to TRBJ1-4; 9 positions match TRBD1. The CDR3 spans 17 residues. The trim removed 3 bases at V and 7 bases at J, leaving 13 bases unmatched. CDR1 is SGHRS and CDR2 is YFSETQ in the germline V gene. The CDR3 region has the DNA TGCGCCAGCAGCTCCCCGGGACAGGGTGCCCGGGGTGAAAAACTGTTTTTT. Encoded protein: CASSSPGQGARGEKLFF.

The chain joins TRBV7-2 to TRBJ2-4; perhaps D is TRBD1 or TRBD2 (5 bases each). This CDR3 has 15 amino acids. Germline CDR1 and CDR2: SGHTA and FQGNSA. V was pared by 5 bases and J by 0 bases, with 11 bases between. DNA for the CDR3: TGTGCCAGCAGCCCCGGGGCCCTAGCCAAAAACATTCAGTACTTC. It is translated as CASSPGALAKNIQYF.

The rearrangement uses TRBV4-1 and TRBJ2-3; a weak D match, TRBD1 (6 bases). Germline V gene lookup returns CDR1 MGHRA and CDR2 YSYEKL. This CDR3 contains 14 residues. With 0 bases removed from V and 6 bases from J, the gap between germline ends came to 10 bases. The DNA for the CDR3 is TGCGCCAGCAGCCAAGATGTGGGGGCTGATACGCAGTATTTT. Protein product: CASSQDVGADTQYF.

This chain joins TRBV5-5 and TRBJ1-2, with 7 bases lining up with TRBD1. Germline CDR1 SGHKS, CDR2 YYEKEE (reference sequence). The CDR3 runs to 15 residues. Germline trimming cut 4 bases from V and 7 bases from J; bases unmatched to any gene: 13. The CDR3 bases are TGTGCCAGCAGCCTAGGGGACAGCGGGAGGGGTGGCTACACCTTC. This sequence encodes CASSLGDSGRGGYTF.

This clone has more than one count but fewer than ten. The chain joins TRBV7-7 to TRBJ2-7, with D possibly TRBD1 on 6 matching bases. CDR3 length: 13 residues. Germline assignment: CDR1 SSHAT and CDR2 FNYEAQ (reference sequence). Trimming stripped 5 bases from V and 1 base from J, with 9 bases between. The CDR3 loop is CASSPDSSYEQYF. The CDR3 bases are TGTGCCAGCAGCCCGGACAGTTCCTACGAGCAGTACTTC.

This clone was detected only a few times. The rearrangement links TRBV4-2 to TRBJ1-2; D ambiguous. The CDR3 is made up of 16 amino acids. From germline, CDR1 is LGHNA and CDR2 YNFKEQ. The ends were cut back, 0 bases at V and 4 bases at J, with 15 bases in the middle. CDR3: CASSQDASLGGYGYTF. CDR3 coding DNA: TGTGCCAGCAGCCAAGACGCATCCCTAGGAGGCTATGGCTACACCTTC.